The source of this TCR beta chain is a study of cytomegalovirus exposure and HLA in healthy donors. With respect to this clone: Its antigen remains unknown.

Primers: 60 Vbeta forward and 13 Jbeta reverse. Produced via immunoSEQ multiplex PCR; TCRdb's table is partial and in-frame only. This sample has about 160,000 clones, with 75% found just once. Trimming took off 1 base at V and 4 bases at J, with 15 bases between the two ends. The length of the CDR3 is 16 residues. Germline V gene data show CDR1 as LGHNA and CDR2 as YNFKEQ. Study outcomes and limitations: Rare sequences made up most TCRs, while some public TCRs were found in many donors.

V gene TRBV4-2 combines with J gene TRBJ2-3; D is perhaps TRBD2 (6 bases). This clonotype originated in a woman aged 45-59 years in good health and CMV-seropositive. The sample taken for sequencing was PBMCs. The CDR3 DNA sequence: TGTGCCAGCAGCCAAGTTTCCCCGGGACTTTCAGATACGCAGTATTTT. Residues: CASSQVSPGLSDTQYF.